What follows describes a single TCR beta chain. The sample is drawn from a study of shared T cell receptors in the human thymus. The method was immunoSEQ multiplex PCR; TCRdb's version includes in-frame clones alone and lacks a portion of them. The sample lists about 540,000 clones, around 82% occurring once. These data were also reused for a study on human thymus T cells. This second study says: The sample donors, healthy Finnish infants, were having corrective surgery for congenital heart defects. The thymus tissue came from resections taken during corrective heart surgery. Usage of V and J genes appeared biased in thymic and blood repertoires. Unrelated individuals had highly overlapping thymic repertoires, as reported in related research.

The sequence came from a boy younger than two with a congenital heart defect. Sequencing was done on a sample of thymocytes.

The CDR3 DNA reads TGTGCCAGCAGCCAAGAGGGAACGGGCGGGACCTTTAACTATGGCTACACCTTC. It encodes CASSQEGTGGTFNYGYTF. The chain links TRBV14 to TRBJ1-2; D possibly corresponds to TRBD1 (5 bases). CDR1 is SGHDN and CDR2 is FVKESK in the germline V gene. The CDR3 totals 18 residues. V was pared by 0 bases and J by 1 base, with 18 bases between.